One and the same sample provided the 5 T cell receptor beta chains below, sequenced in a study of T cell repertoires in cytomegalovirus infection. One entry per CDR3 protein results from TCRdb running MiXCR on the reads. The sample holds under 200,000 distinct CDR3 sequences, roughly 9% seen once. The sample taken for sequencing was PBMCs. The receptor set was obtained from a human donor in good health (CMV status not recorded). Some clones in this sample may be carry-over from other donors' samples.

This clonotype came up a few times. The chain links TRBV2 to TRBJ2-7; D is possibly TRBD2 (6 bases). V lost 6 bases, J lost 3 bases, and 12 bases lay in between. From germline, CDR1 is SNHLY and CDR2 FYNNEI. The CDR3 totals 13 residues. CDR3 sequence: CASSPRGIYEQYF. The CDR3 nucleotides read TGTGCCAGCAGCCCTCGGGGGATCTACGAGCAGTACTTC.

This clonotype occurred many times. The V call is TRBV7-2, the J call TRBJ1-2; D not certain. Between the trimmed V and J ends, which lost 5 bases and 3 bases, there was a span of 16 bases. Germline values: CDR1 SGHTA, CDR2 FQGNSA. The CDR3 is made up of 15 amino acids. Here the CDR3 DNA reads TGTGCCAGCAGCCCCCCCGACGGGGAAGACTATGGCTACACCTTC. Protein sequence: CASSPPDGEDYGYTF. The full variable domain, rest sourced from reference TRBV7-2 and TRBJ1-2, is GAGVSQSPSNKVTEKGKDVELRCDPISGHTALYWYRQSLGQGLEFLIYFQGNSAPDKSGLPSDRFSAERTGGSVSTLTIQRTQQEDSAVYLCASSPPDGEDYGYTFGSGTRLTVV.

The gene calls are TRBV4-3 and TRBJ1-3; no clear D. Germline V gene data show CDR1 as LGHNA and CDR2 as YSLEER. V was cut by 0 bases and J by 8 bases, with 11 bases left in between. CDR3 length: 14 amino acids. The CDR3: CASSQEANGDTIYF. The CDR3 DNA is TGCGCCAGCAGCCAAGAGGCAAACGGTGACACCATATATTTT.

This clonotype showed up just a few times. The CDR3 loop reads CASRLADEQFF. DNA of the CDR3: TGTGCCAGCAGACTAGCTGATGAGCAGTTCTTC. The J gene is TRBJ2-1, the V gene TRBV2; perhaps TRBD2 as D (6 bases). Germline CDR1 and CDR2: SNHLY and FYNNEI. Deletions cut 6 bases from V and 8 bases from J, with 8 bases between. The CDR3 extends over 11 amino acids.

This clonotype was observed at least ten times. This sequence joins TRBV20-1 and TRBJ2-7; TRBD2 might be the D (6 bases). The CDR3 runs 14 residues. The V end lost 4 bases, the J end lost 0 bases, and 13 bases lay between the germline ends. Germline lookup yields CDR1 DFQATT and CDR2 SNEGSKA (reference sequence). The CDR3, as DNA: TGCAGTGCTAACTGGGGAGGAAGCTCCTACGAGCAGTACTTC. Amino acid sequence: CSANWGGSSYEQYF.